Listed here are 15 T cell receptor beta chains from one sample, sequenced in a study of blood T cell repertoires in COVID-19. Sequencing used immunoSEQ multiplex PCR; TCRdb keeps in-frame clones, though not all of them. The repertoire holds 200,000 to 250,000 clones, with 70% to 90% as singletons. Source material: peripheral blood. The receptor source for this set is a middle-aged man with acute or convalescent COVID-19.

The V call is TRBV7-8, the J call TRBJ2-1; D possibly corresponds to TRBD2 (6 bases). This CDR3 comprises 13 residues. Germline values: CDR1 SGHVS, CDR2 FQNEAQ. The V end was cut by 1 base, the J end by 15 bases, with 16 bases between. CDR3 in amino acids: CASSLEVVAAGFF. The CDR3 coding sequence is TGTGCCAGCAGCTTAGAAGTGGTAGCGGCCGGGTTCTTC.

This clone came up once. The J gene is TRBJ1-5, the V gene TRBV10-1; D is possibly TRBD1 (5 bases). CDR1 is WNHNN, CDR2 SYGVQD, per germline (reference sequence). Trimming removed 5 bases at V and 7 bases at J, with 15 bases between. This CDR3 is built from 14 residues. In nucleotides, the CDR3 is TGCGCCAGCAGTCGCGGGGGTGCGGGCCAGCCCCAGCATTTT. Protein: CASSRGGAGQPQHF.

The rearrangement joins TRBV6-5 to TRBJ1-1; D ambiguous. Germline values: CDR1 MNHEY, CDR2 SVGAGI. V was trimmed by 6 bases and J by 6 bases, leaving 14 bases between them. The CDR3 totals 13 residues. Here the CDR3 reads CASSSIPSAEAFF. The CDR3 bases are TGTGCCAGCAGCTCCATCCCCTCGGCTGAAGCTTTCTTT.

This chain links TRBV9 with TRBJ1-2; the D gene is possibly TRBD1 (6 bases). V was cut by 0 bases and J by 5 bases, with 11 bases left in between. Germline V CDR1 and CDR2: SGDLS, YYNGEE. The CDR3 has 14 residues. CDR3 sequence (DNA): TGTGCCAGCAGCGTAGCGGGGGGCCGGTATGGCTACACCTTC. Residues: CASSVAGGRYGYTF. Together with reference TRBV9 and TRBJ1-2, the CDR3 gives the full variable domain: DSGVTQTPKHLITATGQRVTLRCSPRSGDLSVYWYQQSLDQGLQFLIQYYNGEERAKGNILERFSAQQFPDLHSELNLSSLELGDSALYFCASSVAGGRYGYTFGSGTRLTVV.

This clone was seen only a few times. The CDR3 sequence: CASSPGQNSYNEQFF. The CDR3 DNA sequence: TGCGCCAGCAGCCCCGGACAGAACTCCTACAATGAGCAGTTCTTC. The genes are TRBV5-1 and TRBJ2-1, with a weak D call TRBD1 (6 bases). In germline, CDR1 is SGHRS, CDR2 YFSETQ. V lost 4 bases and J lost 0, with 11 bases in between. The CDR3 has 15 amino acids.

The chain combines TRBV15 with TRBJ2-7; D might be TRBD2 (5 bases). This CDR3 is built from 16 residues. CDR1 LNHNV and CDR2 YYDKDF come from the germline V gene (reference sequence). V lost 3 bases to trimming and J lost 3 bases, with 18 bases between them. CDR3 DNA: TGTGCCACCAGCAGTGACGGCGAGGGTTCAAGCTACGAGCAGTACTTC. Its translation is CATSSDGEGSSYEQYF.

The rearrangement uses TRBV3-1 (or the pseudogene TRBV3-2) and TRBJ1-2; D not resolved. Germline loops: CDR1 LGHDT, CDR2 YNNKEL (reference sequence). The CDR3 contains 12 residues. V was shortened by 0 bases and J by 7 bases, with 6 bases between the two germline ends. The DNA of the CDR3 is TGTGCCAGCAGCCAAGATCTTGTTGGCTACACCTTC. Translating gives CASSQDLVGYTF.

The chain joins TRBV7-3 to TRBJ2-1, with 8 positions matching TRBD1. Germline CDR1 and CDR2: SGHTA and FQGTGA. The CDR3 is 15 residues long. J was trimmed by 4 bases and V by 3 bases; bases with no gene match: 5. The CDR3 reads CASSFDRGPYNEQFF. DNA for the CDR3: TGTGCCAGCAGCTTTGACAGGGGTCCTTACAATGAGCAGTTCTTC.

This clone occurred a few times. This rearrangement joins TRBV9 to TRBJ2-5; TRBD2 is a possible D gene (5 bases). CDR3 length equals 16 residues. CDR1 is SGDLS and CDR2 is YYNGEE in the germline V gene. V was cut by 0 bases and J by 3 bases, with 15 bases left in between. The CDR3 reads CASSVASGIRKETQYF. CDR3 nucleotides: TGTGCCAGCAGCGTAGCTTCGGGGATCAGAAAAGAGACCCAGTACTTC.

This chain joins TRBV7-9 and TRBJ1-3; D is possibly TRBD1 (6 bases). Looked up from germline, CDR1 is SEHNR and CDR2 is FQNEAQ (reference sequence). The CDR3 is 15 amino acids. The germline V and J ends were trimmed by 5 bases and 0 bases, with 11 bases remaining between them. The CDR3: CASSRDRFSGNTIYF. In DNA, the CDR3 is TGTGCCAGCAGCCGAGACAGGTTCTCTGGAAACACCATATATTTT.

This clone was recorded only once. V usage is TRBV30 and J usage is TRBJ2-2; 8 nucleotides align to TRBD1. Germline V lookup: CDR1 GTSNPN, CDR2 SVGIG (reference sequence). The ends lost 6 bases at V and 2 bases at J; junction bases unmatched: 5. CDR3 length equals 14 residues. The CDR3 DNA is TGTGCCTGCCGGGGACAGGCTAACACCGGGGAGCTGTTTTTT. Its translation: CACRGQANTGELFF. The full variable domain, rest sourced from reference TRBV30 and TRBJ2-2, is SQTIHQWPATLVQPVGSPLSLECTVEGTSNPNLYWYRQAAGRGLQLLFYSVGIGQISSEVPQNLSASRPQDRQFILSSKKLLLSDSGFYLCACRGQANTGELFFGEGSRLTVL.

The J gene is TRBJ2-7, the V gene TRBV9, with D possibly TRBD2 on 6 matching bases. The germline V gene encodes CDR1 SGDLS and CDR2 YYNGEE. Trimming removed 5 bases from V and 3 bases from J, with 12 bases in between. There are 13 residues in the CDR3. The CDR3 DNA follows: TGTGCCAGCAGTCGGGGGAGCTTCTACGAGCAGTACTTC. Translated: CASSRGSFYEQYF.

V usage is TRBV19 and J usage is TRBJ1-5, with 7 bases aligning to TRBD1. Germline lookup yields CDR1 LNHDA and CDR2 SQIVND (reference sequence). The CDR3 totals 12 residues. Trimming cost V 8 bases and J 4 bases; bases outside gene matches: 2. CDR3 sequence (DNA): TGTGCCAGTGGGACAGTTAATCAGCCCCAGCATTTT. The encoded protein is CASGTVNQPQHF.

The chain has TRBV2 and TRBJ1-3; 8 nucleotides align to TRBD1. This CDR3 comprises 14 residues. V dropped 6 bases and J dropped 2; count of bases not matched to a gene: 3. Germline V gene lookup returns CDR1 SNHLY and CDR2 FYNNEI. CDR3 sequence (DNA): TGTGCCAGCAGCCTACAGGGGGCTGGAAACACCATATATTTT. This codes for CASSLQGAGNTIYF. Using reference TRBV2 and TRBJ1-3 for the parts outside the CDR3, the full variable domain is EPEVTQTPSHQVTQMGQEVILRCVPISNHLYFYWYRQILGQKVEFLVSFYNNEISEKSEIFDDQFSVERPDGSNFTLKIRSTKLEDSAMYFCASSLQGAGNTIYFGEGSWLTVV.

V and J are TRBV6-5 and TRBJ2-7, with D possibly matching TRBD2 (6 bases). The CDR3 is made up of 12 amino acids. The V end was cut by 6 bases, the J end by 5 bases, with 11 bases between. CDR1 and CDR2 (germline): MNHEY, SVGAGI. The CDR3 sequence is CASSPPGDEQYF. CDR3 nucleotide sequence: TGTGCCAGCAGCCCCCCGGGGGACGAGCAGTACTTC.